This TCR beta chain emerged from a study of tumor-infiltrating lymphocytes in primary liver carcinoma (dated by TCRdb to 2017 to 2019). With respect to the entire study: Hepatocellular carcinoma (four) or combined HCC and intrahepatic cholangiocarcinoma (one) was present in the five patients, who were three men and two women aged 30 to 69 years. The five patients had tumors staged T1-T3 N0M0, with maximum diameters ranging from roughly 4.2 to 11 cm. Roughly 3.65 to 7.13 million productive TCRbeta reads were obtained per sample, and no significant difference in read depth was found between tissue types. Across five regions of each liver tumor, along with adjacent normal tissue and blood, the study brought together TCRbeta repertoire sequencing, expression microarrays and whole-exome sequencing. TCRbeta repertoire sequencing covered 35 specimens from 5 patients: approximately 25 tumor regions, 5 adjacent noncancerous liver tissues and 5 peripheral blood samples. To link TCRbeta repertoire diversity with the local molecular phenotype, the roughly 26 tumor region samples were profiled using Agilent mRNA microarrays. High reproducibility was observed for the technical replicate repertoires, with mean shared-clone rates around 0.89 and correlation coefficients above 0.98.

The CDR3 covers 17 residues, taking in both the cysteine and the phenylalanine. Just CDR3 DNA is preserved here, 51 bases in frame from base 1. Via the germline V gene, CDR1 is WSHSY and CDR2 SAAADI. Total RNA and DNA were co-extracted without cell sorting from approximately 20-30 mg of bulk tissue using the AllPrep DNA/RNA mini kit. Between late 2015 and March 2016, a handful of patients in China with histopathologically diagnosed primary liver carcinoma had surgical resection. Patients had chronic HBV infection and were treatment-naive at sampling. Each tumor was sampled at five spatially separated regions: the tumor centre plus the superior, inferior, left-lateral and right-lateral poles. More than 75% viable tumor cells were found by histology in every tumor sample. Pieces of fresh tumor and adjacent tissue were cut in half, with one half kept in RNAlater at -80 degrees C and the other half sent for histology.

A note on this clonotype: Its binding antigen is unknown. The junction and the germline gene differ at one end; a read error may be behind it.

TCRbeta-specific cDNA was reverse-transcribed from 500 to 550 ng total RNA using a constant-region primer and ProtoScript II reverse transcriptase. Construction of the TCRbeta libraries relied on three nested rounds of multiplex PCR, following a slightly modified ARM-PCR procedure. Each of the first two PCR rounds ran for approximately 11 cycles and used multiplex TRBV1-TRBV30 forward primers together with a Cbeta reverse primer. Sample barcodes and Illumina adapters were added in a final 25-cycle PCR using Deep VentR polymerase. Before sequencing, amplicons of 200-500 bp were gel-purified using a QIAquick gel extraction kit. The TCRbeta amplicons were sequenced with 250-bp paired-end reads on an Illumina HiSeq 2500. Turning to the authors' computational methods: Quality trimming of reads was performed with Trimmomatic v0.33, and paired reads were merged with FLASH v1.2.11 so that full CDR3 sequences could be recovered. V, D and J germline segments were assigned to the rearranged TCRbeta sequences using MiGEC v1.2.1b. Clonotype statistics and Shannon-Wiener diversity indices were computed with VDJtools v1.0.0. To cut down on sampling bias, every analysis after diversity analysis relied on just the 250 most abundant clonotypes from each sample. TCRdb applied fastp at Q25 and MiXCR to the public reads, then kept only in-frame beta chains. Merged by CDR3 protein, the rows form single entries marked with the most common genes and DNA. The V and J calls reflect TCRdb's pipeline rather than the authors' work. Recorded for this sample are roughly 100,000 distinct CDR3 sequences; about four fifths of them occurred a single time. About 20% of the sample belongs to the ten largest clones.

The full study reports these points: Because the samples were bulk and unsorted, CD4+ and CD8+ T cell repertoires could not be compared. Only the TCR beta chain was sequenced, which likely underestimates true repertoire diversity because unpaired alpha chains were not captured. Only about 7-25% of top clones were found in all five regions of a tumor, suggesting spatial heterogeneity of tumor-infiltrating T cells. Only a few patients were included in the study, and the authors note that the findings should be validated in a larger study. Consistent with antigen-driven expansion, pairs of tumor regions showed higher repertoire overlap (mean around 36%) than either tumor-adjacent pairs (around 17%) or tumor-blood pairs (about 14%). Compared with blood, tumors had a significantly larger share of the repertoire taken up by the top 250 clones (p = 0.039).

Recombination linked TRBV10-2 to TRBJ2-7, and 16 junction bases match TRBD2. The clonotype originates from a middle-aged man with primary liver carcinoma and hepatitis B virus infection. Material: liver tumor tissue from sampling region 3. The intended sense of this specimen's cell subset or site label: tumor region T3, left-lateral pole. The DNA reads as follows: TGCACTAGTACCTCATCCGGGACTAGCGGGAGGGCCAGCGAGCAATACTTC. This is translated as CTSTSSGTSGRASEQYF.